This T cell receptor beta chain was observed in a study of identical twins. Germline V lookup: CDR1 SGHRS, CDR2 YFSETQ. With 0 bases removed from V and 4 bases from J, the gap between germline ends came to 13 bases. There are 15 residues in the CDR3. cDNA carried unique molecular identifiers, and a universal primer site was added by template switching. TCRdb processed the 5' RACE reads anew with MiXCR; each CDR3 protein has one entry. The sample lists hundreds of thousands of distinct CDR3 sequences; 10% to 15% were seen once. On this clonotype itself: Its antigen is as yet unknown.

The study's findings and limits: Its conclusions, products of cross-sectional statistical analysis, did not come from following the same donors. Zero-insertion analyses could be partly confounded by invariant MAIT and iNKT cells.

The sample also formed part of further work on yellow fever vaccine responses in identical twins.

The receptor's source is a woman in her late teens or twenties in good health. The chain links TRBV5-1 to TRBJ1-1; perhaps TRBD1 as D (5 bases). Sequencing was performed on CD8+ T cells sorted from blood. CDR3 loop: CASSLAGAGGTEAFF. The CDR3, as DNA: TGCGCCAGCAGCTTGGCCGGGGCTGGTGGCACTGAAGCTTTCTTT.